The 4 T cell receptor beta chains presented below share a single source sample, sequenced in a study of CD8+ T cells in alopecia areata. Isolated RNA was reverse transcribed into cDNA used as the sequencing template. The protocol was immunoSEQ multiplex PCR, while the TCRdb copy is restricted to in-frame clones and leaves out a portion. The sample has roughly 40,000 clones; about three fifths are singletons. Treatment: oral pan-JAK inhibitor, 5-10 mg twice daily. Sequencing was performed on CD8+ T cells sorted from blood, taken at week 4, from a patient treated with tofacitinib. These TCRs come from a human donor with alopecia areata.

The V gene is TRBV29-1, the J gene TRBJ2-1, with no clear D. Trimming cost V 6 bases and J 0 bases, with 12 bases left between them. There are 14 residues in the CDR3. CDR1 and CDR2 from the germline V gene are SQVTM and ANQGSEA. DNA for the CDR3: TGCAGCGTGGTGCCAGTTAGCTCCTACAATGAGCAGTTCTTC. Translating gives CSVVPVSSYNEQFF.

The genes are TRBV7-6 and TRBJ2-1; TRBD2 matches at 12 bases. Germline CDR1 and CDR2: SGHVS and FNYEAQ. After removal of 2 bases from V and 8 bases from J, the junction contained 7 bases not matched to a gene. The CDR3 totals 16 residues. The DNA of the CDR3 is TGTGCCAGCAGCTTACGCACTAGCGGGGGGATCTATGAGCAGTTCTTC. Amino acid sequence: CASSLRTSGGIYEQFF.

This clone was found once. J is TRBJ2-1 and V is TRBV4-3; D gene ambiguous. The CDR3 covers 12 residues. Germline CDR1 and CDR2: LGHNA and YSLEER. V was shortened by 1 base and J by 10 bases, with 8 bases between the two germline ends. CDR3 amino acids: CASSQGKKEQFF. The CDR3 DNA is TGCGCCAGCAGCCAAGGGAAGAAGGAGCAGTTCTTC.

J is TRBJ1-1 and V is TRBV10-2; D call uncertain. The CDR3 totals 12 residues. With 3 bases removed from V and 0 bases from J, the gap between germline ends came to 2 bases. Germline CDR1 and CDR2: WSHSY and SAAADI. Written as DNA, the CDR3 is TGCGCCAGCAGTGACGTGAACACTGAAGCTTTCTTT. It encodes CASSDVNTEAFF.